Each of the 30 T cell receptor beta chains below was sequenced from the same sample in a study of T cell changes during pregnancy in multiple sclerosis. This table comes from immunoSEQ multiplex PCR, and its TCRdb copy is limited to in-frame clones, with some not included. The sample lists about 69,000 clones, 88% seen once, with 3% to 3.5% in the top ten. The sample consisted of peripheral blood, taken before pregnancy. These TCRs come from a female donor with multiple sclerosis, enrolled in a pregnancy study.

This clone was counted a single time. The CDR3 loop reads CASSTPLSGHHGRFF. CDR3 nucleotide sequence: TGTGCCAGTAGTACCCCTCTTAGCGGTCACCATGGGCGGTTCTTC. The rearrangement uses TRBV19 and TRBJ2-1; possible D gene TRBD2, 6 bases. V lost 4 bases and J lost 15, with 25 bases in between. This CDR3 region has 15 residues. Germline CDR1 LNHDA, CDR2 SQIVND (reference sequence).

V usage is TRBV18 and J usage is TRBJ2-1, with 13 bases identical to TRBD2. CDR1 is KGHSH and CDR2 is LQKENI in the germline V gene. CDR3 size: 17 residues. The ends lost 3 bases at V and 4 bases at J; junction bases unmatched: 6. In DNA form, the CDR3 reads TGTGCCAGCTCACCGAGGGGACTAGCGGGGATGTACAATGAGCAGTTCTTC. This translates into CASSPRGLAGMYNEQFF.

This chain connects TRBV7-2 to TRBJ1-2; TRBD1 agrees at 10 bases. V lost 4 bases, J lost 4 bases, and 6 bases stayed unmatched. Germline lookup yields CDR1 SGHTA and CDR2 FQGNSA. The CDR3 contains 15 residues. The CDR3 sequence is CASSSMDRGFYGYTF. Here the CDR3 DNA reads TGTGCCAGCAGCTCCATGGACAGGGGGTTCTATGGCTACACCTTC.

V usage is TRBV19 and J usage is TRBJ2-2, with 8 bases matching TRBD1. With V trimmed by 5 bases and J by 7 bases, 6 bases remained unmatched. This CDR3 is built from 14 residues. Germline V CDR1 and CDR2: LNHDA, SQIVND (reference sequence). CDR3 DNA sequence: TGTGCCAGTAGTCTCTCAACAGGGGGCGGGGAGCTGTTTTTT. It specifies CASSLSTGGGELFF.

The CDR3 region is CASSPTGDSTDTQYF. In DNA, the CDR3 is TGCGCCAGCAGCCCGACAGGGGACAGCACAGATACGCAGTATTTT. This sequence joins TRBV5-1 and TRBJ2-3, with 8 bases aligning to TRBD1. This CDR3 spans 15 amino acids. V lost 4 bases and J lost 0; bases outside the gene matches: 4. Germline V gene lookup returns CDR1 SGHRS and CDR2 YFSETQ.

This chain joins TRBV29-1 and TRBJ1-2; D might be TRBD1 (5 bases). The CDR3 contains 11 residues. Germline V gene sequence: CDR1 SQVTM, CDR2 ANQGSEA. Trimming took off 1 base at V and 5 bases at J, with 5 bases between the two ends. CDR3 bases: TGCAGCGTTGAAGGGACATATGGCTACACCTTC. Amino acids: CSVEGTYGYTF.

The chain links TRBV30 to TRBJ2-3, with TRBD2 matching 13 bases. Germline lookup yields CDR1 GTSNPN and CDR2 SVGIG (reference sequence). The CDR3 is 15 amino acids. Germline trimming cut 4 bases from V and 2 bases from J; bases unmatched to any gene: 3. As DNA, the CDR3 is TGTGCCTGGATCGGGACTAGCGGGGTCACAGATACGCAGTATTTT. Translating gives CAWIGTSGVTDTQYF.

The CDR3, as DNA: TGTGCCAGCAACGAGGGGGGGGCGCAGGGTTTCACTGAAGCTTTCTTT. Its translation is CASNEGGAQGFTEAFF. V usage is TRBV5-4 and J usage is TRBJ1-1, with D maybe TRBD1 (6 bases). The CDR3 is made up of 16 amino acids. V dropped 6 bases and J dropped 4 bases, with 22 bases sitting between them. CDR1 and CDR2 from the germline V gene are SGHNT and YYREEE (reference sequence). Full variable domain (rest looked up from reference TRBV5-4 and TRBJ1-1): ETGVTQSPTHLIKTRGQQVTLRCSSQSGHNTVSWYQQALGQGPQFIFQYYREEENGRGNFPPRFSGLQFPNYSSELNVNALELDDSALYLCASNEGGAQGFTEAFFGQGTRLTVV.

CDR3 nucleotides: TGTGCCAGCAGCTCAGGACAGGGGGTTGCGGAAGCTTTCTTT. It specifies CASSSGQGVAEAFF. The rearrangement links TRBV7-2 to TRBJ1-1; 10 positions match TRBD1. The CDR3 is made up of 14 amino acids. The J segment lost 8 bases and the V segment lost 4 bases, leaving 7 bases of the junction unmatched. Per the germline V gene, CDR1 is SGHTA and CDR2 is FQGNSA.

The J gene is TRBJ2-7, the V gene TRBV7-2, with 7 nucleotides matching TRBD2. The CDR3 runs 14 residues. The germline gives CDR1 SGHTA, CDR2 FQGNSA. The junction had 4 bases not matched to a gene; V was cut back by 3 bases and J by 2 bases. The CDR3 sequence is CASSLSSGPYEQYF. The CDR3 DNA sequence: TGTGCCAGCAGCTTGAGTAGCGGGCCCTACGAGCAGTACTTC.

V usage is TRBV6-1 and J usage is TRBJ2-1, with 8 bases identical to TRBD2. V gave up 11 bases and J gave up 6 bases; unmatched junction bases: 6. From germline, CDR1 is MNHNS and CDR2 SASEGT. The CDR3 contains 12 residues. The CDR3 loop reads CACSGGVNEQFF. CDR3 in DNA: TGTGCCTGCTCGGGAGGGGTCAATGAGCAGTTCTTC.

This clone was counted a few times. The rearrangement uses TRBV12-5 and TRBJ1-5; D not resolved. V was trimmed by 0 bases and J by 6 bases, leaving 6 bases between them. This CDR3 comprises 13 residues. Per germline, CDR1 LGHNT and CDR2 FRNRAP. CDR3 in DNA: TGTGCTAGTGGTTTGGTACTCGGTCAGCCCCAGCATTTT. Its protein is CASGLVLGQPQHF.

This clone has a single count. The chain joins TRBV7-8 to TRBJ1-2; 9 bases are shared with TRBD1. The CDR3 totals 15 residues. Trimming cost V 3 bases and J 5 bases; bases outside gene matches: 7. Per germline, CDR1 SGHVS and CDR2 FQNEAQ. For the CDR3, the DNA is TGTGCCAGCAGCTTGGGGACCGGGACAGGGTATGGCTACACCTTC. Translation: CASSLGTGTGYGYTF.

The J gene is TRBJ2-2, the V gene TRBV27; TRBD1 is a possible D gene (6 bases). Per germline, CDR1 MNHEY and CDR2 SMNVEV (reference sequence). The length of the CDR3 is 17 residues. V gave up 4 bases and J gave up 0 bases, with 15 bases separating them. CDR3 sequence (DNA): TGTGCCAGCAGTTCCTGGTCGGACAGACCGAACACCGGGGAGCTGTTTTTT. Translated, it gives CASSSWSDRPNTGELFF.

This chain links TRBV2 with TRBJ2-7; the D gene is possibly TRBD1 (5 bases). This CDR3 is built from 11 residues. V was trimmed by 6 bases and J by 5 bases, leaving 8 bases between them. Per germline, CDR1 SNHLY and CDR2 FYNNEI. The CDR3 region has the DNA TGTGCCAGCAGCCGGACAAACGAGCAGTACTTC. This codes for CASSRTNEQYF. Full variable domain (rest looked up from reference TRBV2 and TRBJ2-7): EPEVTQTPSHQVTQMGQEVILRCVPISNHLYFYWYRQILGQKVEFLVSFYNNEISEKSEIFDDQFSVERPDGSNFTLKIRSTKLEDSAMYFCASSRTNEQYFGPGTRLTVT.

This chain links TRBV11-3 with TRBJ2-7, with 8 nucleotides matching TRBD1. This CDR3 is 19 amino acids long. Germline V lookup: CDR1 SGHNT, CDR2 YENEEA. With V trimmed by 5 bases and J by 3 bases, 21 bases remained unmatched. This chain's CDR3 is CASSPTYKQKTGDLYEQYF. The CDR3, as DNA: TGTGCCAGCAGCCCCACGTACAAACAAAAGACAGGGGACCTCTACGAGCAGTACTTC.

The chain carries TRBV29-1 and TRBJ1-2; maybe TRBD1 (6 bases). Trimming left V 1 base short and J 5 bases short, with 20 bases between. This CDR3 is 16 amino acids long. CDR1 is SQVTM, CDR2 ANQGSEA, per germline. The chain's CDR3 is CSVEGSLTGARYGYTF. The CDR3, as DNA: TGCAGCGTTGAAGGAAGTTTGACAGGCGCTAGATATGGCTACACCTTC. Combining the CDR3 with reference TRBV29-1 and TRBJ1-2 gives the whole variable domain SAVISQKPSRDICQRGTSLTIQCQVDSQVTMMFWYRQQPGQSLTLIATANQGSEATYESGFVIDKFPISRPNLTFSTLTVSNMSPEDSSIYLCSVEGSLTGARYGYTFGSGTRLTVV.

The chain links TRBV19 to TRBJ1-5; possible D gene TRBD1, 6 bases. Germline lookup yields CDR1 LNHDA and CDR2 SQIVND (reference sequence). V was clipped by 2 bases and J by 7 bases, with 15 bases between them. The CDR3 is 15 residues long. In DNA, the CDR3 is TGTGCCAGTAGTATACTGGACAGCCAAATACAGCCCCAGCATTTT. Translation: CASSILDSQIQPQHF.

The genes are TRBV5-1 and TRBJ2-7, with TRBD1 matching over 7 bases. V dropped 4 bases and J dropped 6; count of bases not matched to a gene: 16. The V gene's germline CDR1 is SGHRS and CDR2 YFSETQ. This CDR3 spans 16 amino acids. CDR3 protein: CASSPVTDRTSFEQYF. CDR3 DNA: TGCGCCAGCAGCCCCGTAACGGACAGGACCTCTTTCGAGCAGTACTTC.

The CDR3 here is CASSSGYEQYF. DNA for the CDR3: TGTGCCAGCAGTTCCGGCTACGAGCAGTACTTC. The V call is TRBV27, the J call TRBJ2-7, with no clear D. Trimming pared 4 bases from V and 3 bases from J, leaving 4 bases between. Germline V lookup: CDR1 MNHEY, CDR2 SMNVEV (reference sequence). The CDR3 loop spans 11 amino acids.

This chain uses TRBV19 with TRBJ1-5; a possible D gene is TRBD1 (6 bases). V lost 2 bases to trimming and J lost 2 bases, with 13 bases between them. The CDR3 runs 16 residues. The germline gives CDR1 LNHDA, CDR2 SQIVND (reference sequence). The CDR3 protein is CASSIFGGAGNQPQHF. As DNA, the CDR3 is TGTGCCAGTAGTATATTTGGGGGCGCCGGCAATCAGCCCCAGCATTTT.

The chain employs TRBV19 and TRBJ2-2; possible D gene TRBD2, 6 bases. Trimming stripped 6 bases from V and 6 bases from J, with 11 bases between. The germline gives CDR1 LNHDA, CDR2 SQIVND (reference sequence). The CDR3 runs 13 residues. CDR3 in amino acids: CASRAEGSGELFF. CDR3 bases: TGTGCCAGTAGGGCGGAGGGTTCCGGGGAGCTGTTTTTT.

V usage is TRBV18 and J usage is TRBJ2-1; possibly TRBD2 for D (5 bases). This CDR3 contains 13 residues. V was pared by 1 base and J by 9 bases, with 10 bases between. Germline V CDR1 and CDR2: KGHSH, LQKENI. The chain's CDR3 is CASSPLLESEQFF. The CDR3 nucleotides read TGTGCCAGCTCACCACTACTAGAATCTGAGCAGTTCTTC.

DNA for the CDR3: TGTGCCAGCAGCCCCCTCGACAGGGTGGAGTGGAATGGCTACACCTTC. The encoded protein is CASSPLDRVEWNGYTF. V and J are TRBV5-6 and TRBJ1-2; TRBD1 aligns across 7 bases. Germline V gene sequence: CDR1 SGHDT, CDR2 YYEEEE. The CDR3 is 16 amino acids. Trimming removed 4 bases from V and 6 bases from J; junction bases left unmatched: 15. Using reference TRBV5-6 and TRBJ1-2 for the parts outside the CDR3, the full variable domain is DAGVTQSPTHLIKTRGQQVTLRCSPKSGHDTVSWYQQALGQGPQFIFQYYEEEERQRGNFPDRFSGHQFPNYSSELNVNALLLGDSALYLCASSPLDRVEWNGYTFGSGTRLTVV.

The V and J genes are TRBV5-6 and TRBJ2-2; tentatively, D is TRBD1 (5 bases). Trimming took 2 bases from V and 6 from J, leaving 11 bases between them. The V gene's germline CDR1 is SGHDT and CDR2 YYEEEE. The CDR3 spans 14 residues. The CDR3 DNA follows: TGTGCCAGCAGCTTCGGCAGGGCGGCCGGGGAGCTGTTTTTT. It translates to CASSFGRAAGELFF.

The V gene is TRBV5-1, the J gene TRBJ1-1; 8 nucleotides match TRBD1. The germline CDR1 and CDR2 sequences are SGHRS and YFSETQ. The CDR3 is made up of 15 amino acids. Unmatched junction bases numbered 5, after V lost 0 bases and J lost 4 bases. CDR3 nucleotides: TGCGCCAGCAGCTTGGGCAGGGGGCTGGGCACTGAAGCTTTCTTT. This translates into CASSLGRGLGTEAFF.

The chain links TRBV6-1 to TRBJ2-7; a weak D match, TRBD2 (6 bases). Germline V gives CDR1 MNHNS, CDR2 SASEGT. V lost 4 bases and J 8 bases, leaving 15 bases between the germline ends. This CDR3 spans 13 amino acids. CDR3 coding DNA: TGTGCCAGCAGTGGGGAGGCGCGAGAACAGCAGTACTTC. Protein: CASSGEAREQQYF.

The rearrangement uses TRBV7-2 and TRBJ1-2; the match to TRBD1 covers 8 bases. Germline V gene lookup returns CDR1 SGHTA and CDR2 FQGNSA. CDR3 size: 15 residues. With V trimmed by 4 bases and J by 2 bases, 6 bases remained unmatched. The CDR3 sequence: CASSSGQGGNYGYTF. The CDR3, as DNA: TGTGCCAGCAGCTCCGGACAGGGCGGGAACTATGGCTACACCTTC.

The V call is TRBV28, the J call TRBJ2-7; 7 nucleotides agree with TRBD2. CDR3 length: 14 residues. V shed 2 bases and J 2 bases; nucleotides not matched to a gene: 3. Looked up from germline, CDR1 is MDHEN and CDR2 is SYDVKM. The CDR3 region has the DNA TGTGCCAGCAGTTTAGGAGGACTAGCCTACGAGCAGTACTTC. It encodes CASSLGGLAYEQYF.

The V call is TRBV10-3, the J call TRBJ1-5; 12 positions agree with TRBD1. V lost 4 bases to trimming and J lost 1 base; unmatched junction nucleotides: 5. CDR3 length: 17 amino acids. The germline CDR1 and CDR2 sequences are ENHRY and SYGVKD. DNA for the CDR3: TGTGCCATCAGTGGCGGGACAGGGGGCTACAGCAATCAGCCCCAGCATTTT. This codes for CAISGGTGGYSNQPQHF.